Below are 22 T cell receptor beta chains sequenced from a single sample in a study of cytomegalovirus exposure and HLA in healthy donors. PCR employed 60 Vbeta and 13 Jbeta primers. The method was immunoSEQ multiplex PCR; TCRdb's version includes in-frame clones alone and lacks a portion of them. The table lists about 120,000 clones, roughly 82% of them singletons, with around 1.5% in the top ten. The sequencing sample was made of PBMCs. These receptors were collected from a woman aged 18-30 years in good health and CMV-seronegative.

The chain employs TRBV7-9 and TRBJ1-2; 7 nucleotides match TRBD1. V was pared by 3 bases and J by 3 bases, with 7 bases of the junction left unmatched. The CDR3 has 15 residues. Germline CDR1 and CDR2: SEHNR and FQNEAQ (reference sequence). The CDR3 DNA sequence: TGTGCCAGCAGCTTTAGTGACAGGGTCGACTATGGCTACACCTTC. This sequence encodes CASSFSDRVDYGYTF.

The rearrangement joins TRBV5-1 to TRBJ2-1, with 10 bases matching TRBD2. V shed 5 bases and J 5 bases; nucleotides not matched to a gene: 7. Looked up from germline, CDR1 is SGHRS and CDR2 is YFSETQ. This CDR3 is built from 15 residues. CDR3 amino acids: CASSSVSGRDNEQFF. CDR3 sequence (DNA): TGCGCCAGCAGTTCGGTGAGCGGGAGGGACAATGAGCAGTTCTTC.

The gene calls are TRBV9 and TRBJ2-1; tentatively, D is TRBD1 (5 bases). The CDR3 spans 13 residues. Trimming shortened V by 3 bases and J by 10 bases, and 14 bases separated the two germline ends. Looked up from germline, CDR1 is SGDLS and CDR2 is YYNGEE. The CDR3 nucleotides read TGTGCCAGCAGCGGCAGACAGTTTCGCGAGCAGTTCTTC. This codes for CASSGRQFREQFF.

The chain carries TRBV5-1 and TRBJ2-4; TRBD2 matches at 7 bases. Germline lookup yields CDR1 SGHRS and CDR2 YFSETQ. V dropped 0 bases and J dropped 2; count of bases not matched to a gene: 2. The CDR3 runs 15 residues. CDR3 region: CASSLERGTKNIQYF. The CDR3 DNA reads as TGCGCCAGCAGCTTGGAGCGGGGAACCAAAAACATTCAGTACTTC. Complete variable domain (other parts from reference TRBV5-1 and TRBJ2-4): KAGVTQTPRYLIKTRGQQVTLSCSPISGHRSVSWYQQTPGQGLQFLFEYFSETQRNKGNFPGRFSGRQFSNSRSEMNVSTLELGDSALYLCASSLERGTKNIQYFGAGTRLSVL.

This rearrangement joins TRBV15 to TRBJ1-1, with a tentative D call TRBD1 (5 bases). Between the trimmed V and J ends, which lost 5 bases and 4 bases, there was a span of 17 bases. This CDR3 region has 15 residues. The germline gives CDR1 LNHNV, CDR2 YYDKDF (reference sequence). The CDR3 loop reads CATSPLGGRVTEAFF. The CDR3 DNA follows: TGTGCCACCAGCCCCCTGGGGGGGAGAGTCACTGAAGCTTTCTTT.

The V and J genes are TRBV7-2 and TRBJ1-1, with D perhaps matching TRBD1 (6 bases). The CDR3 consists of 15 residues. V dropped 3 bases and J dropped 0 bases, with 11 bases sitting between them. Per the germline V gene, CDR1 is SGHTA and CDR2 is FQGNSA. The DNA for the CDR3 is TGTGCCAGCAGCTTCGGACAGACCCTGAACACTGAAGCTTTCTTT. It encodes CASSFGQTLNTEAFF.

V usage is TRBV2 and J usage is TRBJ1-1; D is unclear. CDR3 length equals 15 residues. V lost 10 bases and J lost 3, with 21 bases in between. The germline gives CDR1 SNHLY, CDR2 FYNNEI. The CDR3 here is CATLLDHRRDTEAFF. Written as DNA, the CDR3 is TGTGCCACCCTCTTAGATCACCGGCGGGACACTGAAGCTTTCTTT.

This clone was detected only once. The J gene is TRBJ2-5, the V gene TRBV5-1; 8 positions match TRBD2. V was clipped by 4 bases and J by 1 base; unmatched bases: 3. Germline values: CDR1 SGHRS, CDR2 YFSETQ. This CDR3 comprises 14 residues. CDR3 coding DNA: TGCGCCAGCAGCATGGCGGGGGGCCAAGAGACCCAGTACTTC. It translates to CASSMAGGQETQYF.

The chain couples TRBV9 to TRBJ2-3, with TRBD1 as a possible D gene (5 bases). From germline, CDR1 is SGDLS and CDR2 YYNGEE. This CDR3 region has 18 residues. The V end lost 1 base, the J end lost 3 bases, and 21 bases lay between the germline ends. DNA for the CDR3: TGTGCCAGCAGCGTAATTTCCCGGGTAGGGGTTGCGACAGATACGCAGTATTTT. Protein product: CASSVISRVGVATDTQYF.

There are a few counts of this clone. CDR3 sequence (DNA): TGTGCCAGCAGTCTTAGCGCTCGCACAGATACGCAGTATTTT. Amino acid sequence: CASSLSARTDTQYF. The gene calls are TRBV2 and TRBJ2-3; D possibly corresponds to TRBD2 (5 bases). V was pared by 5 bases and J by 1 base, with 10 bases between. The CDR3 is 14 residues long. From germline, CDR1 is SNHLY and CDR2 FYNNEI.

As DNA, the CDR3 is TGTGCCAGCAGCCTTAGGACAGGGTACAATCAGCCCCAGCATTTT. Translated, it gives CASSLRTGYNQPQHF. The chain recombines TRBV7-2 with TRBJ1-5; the match to TRBD1 covers 8 bases. V shed 5 bases and J 3 bases; nucleotides not matched to a gene: 6. The germline V gene encodes CDR1 SGHTA and CDR2 FQGNSA. The CDR3 loop spans 15 amino acids. Full variable domain (missing parts from reference TRBV7-2 and TRBJ1-5): GAGVSQSPSNKVTEKGKDVELRCDPISGHTALYWYRQSLGQGLEFLIYFQGNSAPDKSGLPSDRFSAERTGGSVSTLTIQRTQQEDSAVYLCASSLRTGYNQPQHFGDGTRLSIL.

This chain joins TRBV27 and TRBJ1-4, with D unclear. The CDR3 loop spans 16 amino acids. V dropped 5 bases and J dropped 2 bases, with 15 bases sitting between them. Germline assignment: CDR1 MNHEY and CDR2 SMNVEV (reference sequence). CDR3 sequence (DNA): TGTGCCAGCAGTCTGACGGCGGGGTGGACTAATGAAAAACTGTTTTTT. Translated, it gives CASSLTAGWTNEKLFF.

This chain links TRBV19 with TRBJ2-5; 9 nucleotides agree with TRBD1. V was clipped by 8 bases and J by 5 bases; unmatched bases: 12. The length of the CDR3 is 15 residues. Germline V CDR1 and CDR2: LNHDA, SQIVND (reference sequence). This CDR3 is CASGTDRGESETQYF. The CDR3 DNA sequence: TGTGCCAGTGGGACGGACAGGGGAGAAAGCGAGACCCAGTACTTC.

The DNA for the CDR3 is TGCGCCAGCAGCTTAGGACCGAGGGGGCTCACTGAAGCTTTCTTT. Translating gives CASSLGPRGLTEAFF. The chain is built from TRBV5-1 and TRBJ1-1; TRBD1 matches at 7 bases. Germline CDR1 SGHRS, CDR2 YFSETQ. J gave up 4 bases and V 2 bases, and 8 bases lay outside the gene matches. The CDR3 is 15 residues long.

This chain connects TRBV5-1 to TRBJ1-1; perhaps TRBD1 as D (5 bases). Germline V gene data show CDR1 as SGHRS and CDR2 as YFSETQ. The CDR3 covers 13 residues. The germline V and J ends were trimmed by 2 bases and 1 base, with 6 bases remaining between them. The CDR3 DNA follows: TGCGCCAGCAGCTTAGGGGCGAACACTGAAGCTTTCTTT. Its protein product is CASSLGANTEAFF.

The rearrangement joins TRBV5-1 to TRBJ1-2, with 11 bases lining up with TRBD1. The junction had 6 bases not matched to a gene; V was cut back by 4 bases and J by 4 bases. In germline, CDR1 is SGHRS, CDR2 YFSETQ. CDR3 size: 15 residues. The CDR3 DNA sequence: TGCGCCAGCAGCCCCGGGACAGGGGGGACCTATGGCTACACCTTC. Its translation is CASSPGTGGTYGYTF.

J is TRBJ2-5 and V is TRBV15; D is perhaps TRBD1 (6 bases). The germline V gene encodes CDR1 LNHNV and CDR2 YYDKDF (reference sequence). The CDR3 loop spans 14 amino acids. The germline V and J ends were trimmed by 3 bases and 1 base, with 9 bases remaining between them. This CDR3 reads CATSRDSRQETQYF. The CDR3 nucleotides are TGTGCCACCAGCAGGGACAGTCGCCAAGAGACCCAGTACTTC.

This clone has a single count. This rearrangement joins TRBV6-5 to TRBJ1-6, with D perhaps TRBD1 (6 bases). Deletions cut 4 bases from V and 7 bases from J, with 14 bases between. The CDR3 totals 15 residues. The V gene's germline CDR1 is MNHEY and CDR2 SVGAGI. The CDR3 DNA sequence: TGTGCCAGCAGTTCTCGTATCACAGGGAATTCACCCCTCCACTTT. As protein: CASSSRITGNSPLHF.

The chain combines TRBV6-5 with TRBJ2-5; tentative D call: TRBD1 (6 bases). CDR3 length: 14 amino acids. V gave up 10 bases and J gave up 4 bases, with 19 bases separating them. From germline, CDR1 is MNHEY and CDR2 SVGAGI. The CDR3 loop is CATLPRVGAETQYF. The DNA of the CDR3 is TGTGCCACCCTTCCCCGGGTGGGGGCAGAGACCCAGTACTTC.

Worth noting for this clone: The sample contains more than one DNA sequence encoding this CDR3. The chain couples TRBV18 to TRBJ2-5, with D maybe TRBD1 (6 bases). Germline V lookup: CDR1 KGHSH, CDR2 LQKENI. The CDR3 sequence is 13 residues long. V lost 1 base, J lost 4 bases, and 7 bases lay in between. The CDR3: CASSPRGGETQYF. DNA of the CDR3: TGTGCCAGCTCACCACGAGGGGGAGAGACCCAGTACTTC. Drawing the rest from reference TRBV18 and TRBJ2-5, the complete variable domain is NAGVMQNPRHLVRRRGQEARLRCSPMKGHSHVYWYRQLPEEGLKFMVYLQKENIIDESGMPKERFSAEFPKEGPSILRIQQVVRGDSAAYFCASSPRGGETQYFGPGTRLLVL.

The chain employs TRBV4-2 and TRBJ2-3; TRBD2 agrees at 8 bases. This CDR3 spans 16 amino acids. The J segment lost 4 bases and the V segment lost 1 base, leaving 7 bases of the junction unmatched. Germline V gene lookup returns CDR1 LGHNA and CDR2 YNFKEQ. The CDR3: CASSQAIAGKSDTQYF. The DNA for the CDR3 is TGTGCCAGCAGCCAAGCTATAGCGGGAAAGTCAGATACGCAGTATTTT.

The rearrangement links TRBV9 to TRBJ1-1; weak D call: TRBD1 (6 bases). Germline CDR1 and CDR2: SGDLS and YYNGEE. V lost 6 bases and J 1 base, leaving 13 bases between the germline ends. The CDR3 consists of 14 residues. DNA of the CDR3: TGTGCCAGCACTAAGTTGACAGGGAACACTGAAGCTTTCTTT. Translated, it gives CASTKLTGNTEAFF.